This section outlines one TCR beta chain sequence together with its context. Its antigen is undetermined. The CDR3 does not end in the conserved phenylalanine or tryptophan, so this is likely a read error. There are 14 residues in the CDR3. CDR1 is SQVTM, CDR2 ANQGSEA, per germline. V was trimmed by 7 bases and J by 0 bases, leaving 16 bases between them. The sample belongs to a study of tumor-infiltrating lymphocytes in primary liver carcinoma. Co-extracting RNA and DNA was done with about 18-33 mg of unsorted bulk tissue as input. Overall study findings and caveats: Relative to tumor region pairs, the tumor-adjacent and tumor-blood pairs showed overlap that was lower.

A primer matching the constant region was used to make TCR beta cDNA from approximately 520 ng of total RNA. Three rounds of nested multiplex PCR with slightly modified ARM-PCR produced TCR beta libraries. The first two PCR rounds used TRBV1-TRBV30 primers with a Cbeta primer, roughly 10 cycles each. MiXCR was run by TCRdb on the multiplex PCR reads, yielding one entry per CDR3 protein. The repertoire holds roughly 50,000 distinct CDR3 sequences, about 68% seen once, with less than 30% in the top ten. Material: liver tumor tissue from sampling region 2. Subset indicated: tumor region T2, inferior pole. The sequence derives from a man between 35 and 55 years old with primary liver carcinoma and hepatitis B virus infection. This chain connects TRBV29-1 to TRBJ2-7, with unresolved D. CDR3 loop: CSAWSSGGSYEQYS. The CDR3 coding sequence is TGCAGCGCCTGGTCCTCAGGCGGCTCCTACGAGCAGTACTCC.